This TCR beta chain derives from a study of cytomegalovirus exposure and HLA in healthy donors. Germline V gene data show CDR1 as SGHRS and CDR2 as YFSETQ. The CDR3 sequence is 19 residues long. Trimming took off 1 base at V and 6 bases at J, with 25 bases between the two ends. Only in-frame clones appear in the TCRdb table, and some are missing; sequencing was by immunoSEQ multiplex PCR. This table has about 49,000 clones, approximately 90% appearing once. The material sequenced was PBMCs. This receptor was taken from a man in his late teens or twenties in good health and CMV-seronegative. The rearrangement joins TRBV5-1 to TRBJ2-2; tentative D call: TRBD2 (5 bases). The CDR3 sequence is CASSLSDEGTRRVAGELFF. CDR3 sequence (DNA): TGCGCCAGCAGCTTGTCAGATGAGGGCACTAGGAGAGTGGCCGGGGAGCTGTTTTTT.